What follows is one T cell receptor beta chain and its context. What it binds is not known. Every subset had its genomic DNA shared out evenly among several immunoSEQ plates. Each replicate PCR on the sorted subsets used 150 to 200 ng DNA (around 30,000 T cell genomes). Libraries were prepared by immunoSEQ multiplex PCR; TCRdb keeps only in-frame clonotypes and omits some of them. Here the sample spans about 1.1 million clones, 75% to 80% being singletons. This specimen comes from a study of shared clonotypes between healthy human individuals. For the study at large: Plates per donor: three CD4 naive, three CD4 memory, two CD8 naive, one CD8 memory.

Study-level results: About 5% of naive CD4 clonotypes were common to a few donors.

Sequenced: memory CD4+ T cells from PBMCs. Sample subset: CD45RA-negative fraction. The sequence derives from a man between 18 and 35 years old in good health. Some clones in this sample may be carry-over from other donors' samples.

The CDR3 loop reads CASSQGASGYTGELFF. As DNA, the CDR3 is TGTGCCAGCAGCCAAGGGGCTAGCGGTTACACCGGGGAGCTGTTTTTT. The chain links TRBV4-2 to TRBJ2-2, with TRBD2 identical over 7 bases. Germline V gene lookup returns CDR1 LGHNA and CDR2 YNFKEQ. The ends lost 1 base at V and 3 bases at J; junction bases unmatched: 5. The CDR3 length is 16 residues.